The TCR beta chain described here comes from a study of cytomegalovirus exposure and HLA in healthy donors. Study background: The early release's HLA-typed donors yielded roughly 85 million unique TCRs.

Study outcomes and limitations: In a later analysis, an Asian-associated ancestry cluster reportedly showed fewer N-insertions than the approximately 620-donor mean. Later, an analysis found that common viral pathogens appeared to be linked with several of the most significant clusters.

A note on this clone: As yet, its antigen is unknown.

Trimming removed 2 bases from V and 6 bases from J; junction bases left unmatched: 5. The CDR3 runs 14 residues. Germline V lookup: CDR1 MDHEN, CDR2 SYDVKM. The PCR ran on 60 Vbeta and 13 Jbeta primers. Profiled with immunoSEQ multiplex PCR; TCRdb holds only in-frame clones, not every one. In the table there are fewer than 250,000 clones, 60% to 85% of which are singletons. Material: PBMCs. The J gene is TRBJ1-2, the V gene TRBV28; 8 bases are shared with TRBD1. The TCR comes from a man aged 40-50 years in good health and CMV-seronegative. In DNA form, the CDR3 reads TGTGCCAGCAGTTTACCCTCGGACAGGGATGGCTACACCTTC. Protein: CASSLPSDRDGYTF.